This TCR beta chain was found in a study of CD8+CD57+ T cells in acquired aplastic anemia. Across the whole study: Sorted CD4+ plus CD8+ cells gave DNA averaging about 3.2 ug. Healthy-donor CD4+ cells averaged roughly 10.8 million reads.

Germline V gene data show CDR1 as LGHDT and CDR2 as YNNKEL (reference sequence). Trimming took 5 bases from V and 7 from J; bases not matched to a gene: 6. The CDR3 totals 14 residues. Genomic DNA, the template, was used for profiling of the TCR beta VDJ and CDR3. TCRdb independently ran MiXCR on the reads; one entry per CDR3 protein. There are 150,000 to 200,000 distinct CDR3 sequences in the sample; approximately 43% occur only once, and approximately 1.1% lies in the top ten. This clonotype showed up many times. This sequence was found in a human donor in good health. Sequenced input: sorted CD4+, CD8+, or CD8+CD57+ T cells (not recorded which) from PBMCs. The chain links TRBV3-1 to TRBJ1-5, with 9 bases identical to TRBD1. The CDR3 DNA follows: TGTGCCAGCAGCTTACAGGGGGCAAGCCAGCCCCAGCATTTT. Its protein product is CASSLQGASQPQHF.